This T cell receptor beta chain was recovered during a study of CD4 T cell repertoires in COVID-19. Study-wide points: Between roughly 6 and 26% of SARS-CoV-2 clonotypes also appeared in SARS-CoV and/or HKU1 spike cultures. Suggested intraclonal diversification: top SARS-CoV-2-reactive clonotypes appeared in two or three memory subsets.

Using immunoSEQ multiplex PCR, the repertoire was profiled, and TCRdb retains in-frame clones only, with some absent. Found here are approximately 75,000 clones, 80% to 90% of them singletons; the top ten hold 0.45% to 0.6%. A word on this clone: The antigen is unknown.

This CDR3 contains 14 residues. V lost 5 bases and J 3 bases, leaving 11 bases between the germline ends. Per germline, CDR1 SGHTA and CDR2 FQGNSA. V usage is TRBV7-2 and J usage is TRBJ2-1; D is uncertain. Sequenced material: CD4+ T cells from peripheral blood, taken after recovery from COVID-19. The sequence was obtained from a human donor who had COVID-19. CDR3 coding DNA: TGTGCCAGCAGCCCCTCATCCTTCTACAATGAGCAGTTCTTC. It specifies CASSPSSFYNEQFF.